The text below deals with one TCR beta chain. Antigen: not known. Unique molecular identifiers were present on the cDNA, which also gained a universal primer site by template switching. TCRdb recomputed calls from the 5' RACE reads with MiXCR, one row per CDR3 protein. In the table there are approximately 690,000 distinct CDR3 sequences, over 5% of which are singletons. The sample is drawn from a study of identical twins. Each donor (without exception) was a healthy Caucasian. Looked up from germline, CDR1 is SGHRS and CDR2 is YFSETQ. V lost 5 bases and J lost 8, with 11 bases in between. The CDR3 is made up of 12 amino acids. General study results and limits: Insertions were fewer in abundant cord blood beta clonotypes, whereas memory repertoires showed none of this pattern.

This clonotype was obtained from a young man in good health. Specimen: naive T cells sorted from blood. V and J are TRBV5-1 and TRBJ2-1, with a weak D call TRBD2 (5 bases). DNA of the CDR3: TGCGCCAGCAGACTAGAGTTGCATGAGCAGTTCTTC. This sequence encodes CASRLELHEQFF.